The 23 T cell receptor beta chains presented below share a single source sample, sequenced in a study of cytomegalovirus exposure and HLA in healthy donors (dated by TCRdb to the late 2010s). Library preparation employed the immunoSEQ multiplex PCR assay. For the multiplex PCR, a mixture combining 60 forward primers for TCR Vbeta segments and 13 reverse primers for TCR Jbeta segments was used. TCRdb re-hosts the immuneACCESS table, in-frame sequences only. Its copies lack some clones; in the studies checked, an unresolved V gene accounts for under half of them, and the cause for the rest is not known. The table for this sample lists some 180,000 clones; roughly 78% of them were counted only once. The biggest ten clones account for approximately 2% of the sample. Material: PBMCs. Receptor source: a woman aged 30 to 39 in good health and CMV-seronegative.

This clone has a handful of counts. The chain combines TRBV5-6 with TRBJ2-4, with D possibly TRBD2 on 6 matching bases. V was trimmed by 4 bases and J by 0 bases, leaving 14 bases between them. The germline V gene encodes CDR1 SGHDT and CDR2 YYEEEE. The CDR3 extends over 16 amino acids. The DNA of the CDR3 is TGTGCCAGCAGCATCCGGGACTCCTTAGCCAAAAACATTCAGTACTTC. Residues: CASSIRDSLAKNIQYF.

CDR3: CASSRAGADGYTF. Here the CDR3 DNA reads TGTGCCAGTAGTCGGGCAGGGGCCGATGGCTACACCTTC. The genes are TRBV19 and TRBJ1-2; D may be TRBD1 (6 bases). The CDR3 runs 13 residues. V was pared by 5 bases and J by 6 bases, with 13 bases between. Germline CDR1 and CDR2: LNHDA and SQIVND (reference sequence).

The chain joins TRBV5-1 to TRBJ2-7; perhaps TRBD2 as D (5 bases). Germline V gene lookup returns CDR1 SGHRS and CDR2 YFSETQ. This CDR3 spans 11 amino acids. The germline V and J ends were trimmed by 4 bases and 6 bases, with 8 bases remaining between them. CDR3 residues: CASSHRGEQYF. The CDR3 DNA reads as TGCGCCAGCAGCCATCGGGGCGAGCAGTACTTC.

This clone was picked up a small number of times. The V gene is TRBV18, the J gene TRBJ2-3; D remains unclear. The CDR3 runs to 13 residues. Trimming removed 2 bases from V and 2 bases from J, with 5 bases in between. Looked up from germline, CDR1 is KGHSH and CDR2 is LQKENI. In DNA, the CDR3 is TGTGCCAGCTCACCATCTTACACAGATACGCAGTATTTT. Translating gives CASSPSYTDTQYF. Full variable domain (remainder filled in from reference TRBV18 and TRBJ2-3): NAGVMQNPRHLVRRRGQEARLRCSPMKGHSHVYWYRQLPEEGLKFMVYLQKENIIDESGMPKERFSAEFPKEGPSILRIQQVVRGDSAAYFCASSPSYTDTQYFGPGTRLTVL.

This clone was counted a few times. The V and J genes are TRBV5-1 and TRBJ2-2; no definite D call. Looked up from germline, CDR1 is SGHRS and CDR2 is YFSETQ. CDR3 length equals 15 residues. The V end was cut by 0 bases, the J end by 1 base, with 7 bases between. CDR3 DNA sequence: TGCGCCAGCAGCTTGGTGGGCCAGAACACCGGGGAGCTGTTTTTT. This encodes CASSLVGQNTGELFF.

This clone has a single count. The chain recombines TRBV5-4 with TRBJ2-3, with D possibly being TRBD1 (5 bases). Looked up from germline, CDR1 is SGHNT and CDR2 is YYREEE (reference sequence). Trimming removed 5 bases at V and 5 bases at J, with 12 bases between. The CDR3 is 13 amino acids. The CDR3, as DNA: TGTGCCAGCAGTCTCGACCAGGGAGATACGCAGTATTTT. Residues: CASSLDQGDTQYF. Supplemented by reference TRBV5-4 and TRBJ2-3, the full variable domain reads ETGVTQSPTHLIKTRGQQVTLRCSSQSGHNTVSWYQQALGQGPQFIFQYYREEENGRGNFPPRFSGLQFPNYSSELNVNALELDDSALYLCASSLDQGDTQYFGPGTRLTVL.

The V gene is TRBV4-1, the J gene TRBJ2-1; 7 nucleotides agree with TRBD1. Germline V gene data show CDR1 as MGHRA and CDR2 as YSYEKL. V was pared by 4 bases and J by 6 bases, with 9 bases of the junction left unmatched. This CDR3 has 15 residues. The CDR3 region is CASSRLGTATNEQFF. The DNA for the CDR3 is TGCGCCAGCAGCCGGCTCGGGACAGCCACCAATGAGCAGTTCTTC.

The rearrangement uses TRBV4-3 and TRBJ2-5; 7 bases are a match to TRBD2. This CDR3 is built from 14 residues. With 4 bases clipped from V and 5 bases from J, the junction kept 7 bases outside the gene matches. The germline gives CDR1 LGHNA, CDR2 YSLEER. Here the CDR3 reads CASSPVGLGETQYF. The DNA for the CDR3 is TGCGCCAGCAGCCCAGTCGGACTAGGGGAGACCCAGTACTTC.

This chain connects TRBV10-3 to TRBJ2-7, with D possibly TRBD2 on 6 matching bases. Germline V gene data show CDR1 as ENHRY and CDR2 as SYGVKD. V lost 4 bases and J 2 bases, leaving 9 bases between the germline ends. The CDR3 has 13 residues. In DNA form, the CDR3 reads TGTGCCATCAGTGGGACTACAGCCTACGAGCAGTACTTC. This gives the protein CAISGTTAYEQYF.

The CDR3 DNA sequence: TGTGCCAGCAGCTCCCCGGGACTAGCGGGGGGCAATGAGCAGTTCTTC. Its protein product is CASSSPGLAGGNEQFF. The V gene is TRBV5-8, the J gene TRBJ2-1; 15 bases map to TRBD2. With V trimmed by 3 bases and J by 6 bases, 4 bases remained unmatched. The CDR3 is 16 residues long. Germline V gene data show CDR1 as SGHTS and CDR2 as YDEGEE. Looking up the rest from reference TRBV5-8 and TRBJ2-1 gives the full variable domain: EAGVTQSPTHLIKTRGQQATLRCSPISGHTSVYWYQQALGLGLQFLLWYDEGEERNRGNFPPRFSGRQFPNYSSELNVNALELEDSALYLCASSSPGLAGGNEQFFGPGTRLTVL.

In its sample, this clone was seen many times. This chain uses TRBV4-2 with TRBJ2-2; 8 bases match TRBD1. Germline trimming cut 3 bases from V and 3 bases from J; bases unmatched to any gene: 0. The CDR3 loop spans 14 amino acids. Germline loops: CDR1 LGHNA, CDR2 YNFKEQ. CDR3 sequence: CASSQGQDTGELFF. The CDR3 coding sequence is TGTGCCAGCAGCCAGGGACAGGACACCGGGGAGCTGTTTTTT.

The chain combines TRBV7-3 with TRBJ2-7, with 14 bases identical to TRBD2. The CDR3 loop spans 15 amino acids. Trimming took 5 bases from V and 6 from J; bases not matched to a gene: 6. Germline V gene sequence: CDR1 SGHTA, CDR2 FQGTGA. In nucleotides, the CDR3 is TGTGCCAGCAGCCTGGGACTAGCGGGGGTACCCGAGCAGTACTTC. Protein: CASSLGLAGVPEQYF.

The CDR3 sequence is CASSLGGGSGQETQYF. DNA of the CDR3: TGTGCCAGCAGCCTAGGGGGGGGTTCGGGCCAAGAGACCCAGTACTTC. The chain uses TRBV7-7 and TRBJ2-5; a weak D match, TRBD2 (7 bases). Germline V gene data show CDR1 as SSHAT and CDR2 as FNYEAQ (reference sequence). The CDR3 extends over 16 amino acids. V was trimmed by 5 bases and J by 1 base, leaving 17 bases between them.

The rearrangement uses TRBV6-5 and TRBJ1-1; D perhaps matches TRBD1 (5 bases). V was cut by 0 bases and J by 0 bases, with 8 bases left in between. From germline, CDR1 is MNHEY and CDR2 SVGAGI. The CDR3 covers 15 residues. DNA for the CDR3: TGTGCCAGCAGTTACTCAGGGGAAATGAACACTGAAGCTTTCTTT. Protein: CASSYSGEMNTEAFF.

The chain combines TRBV5-1 with TRBJ1-2, with 12 nucleotides matching TRBD1. CDR1 is SGHRS, CDR2 YFSETQ, per germline. Trimming cost V 4 bases and J 7 bases; bases outside gene matches: 5. This CDR3 has 14 amino acids. The DNA of the CDR3 is TGCGCCAGCAGCGGGACAGGGGGCTTGGGTGGCTACACCTTC. Protein sequence: CASSGTGGLGGYTF.

The chain carries TRBV5-1 and TRBJ2-6; maybe TRBD1 (6 bases). The CDR3 runs 19 residues. Germline V gene data show CDR1 as SGHRS and CDR2 as YFSETQ. With 4 bases removed from V and 1 base from J, the gap between germline ends came to 21 bases. CDR3 coding DNA: TGCGCCAGCAGCCCCTCTTCGGCAGGGGTCGTTTCTGGGGCCAACGTCCTGACTTTC. This gives the protein CASSPSSAGVVSGANVLTF.

The chain carries TRBV11-2 and TRBJ2-3; D ambiguous. V lost 5 bases and J 6 bases, leaving 12 bases between the germline ends. CDR3 length equals 13 residues. Germline lookup yields CDR1 SGHAT and CDR2 FQNNGV. The CDR3 DNA sequence: TGTGCCAGCAGCCCTAGAGTACGGGATACGCAGTATTTT. Its protein product is CASSPRVRDTQYF.

This clone was seen more than once but under ten times. The V call is TRBV10-3, the J call TRBJ2-3; 8 positions match TRBD2. Looked up from germline, CDR1 is ENHRY and CDR2 is SYGVKD. The CDR3 extends over 13 amino acids. After removal of 9 bases from V and 2 bases from J, the junction contained 4 bases not matched to a gene. CDR3 sequence: CAMRRGDTDTQYF. The CDR3 DNA reads as TGTGCCATGCGGCGGGGGGACACAGATACGCAGTATTTT.

This chain uses TRBV7-9 with TRBJ1-1; D unresolved. CDR1 is SEHNR, CDR2 FQNEAQ, per germline (reference sequence). The CDR3 runs 13 residues. V was trimmed by 5 bases and J by 1 base, leaving 8 bases between them. The CDR3 region has the DNA TGTGCCAGCAGCGCTACAGCGAACACTGAAGCTTTCTTT. Its translation: CASSATANTEAFF.

This clone has a handful of counts. V usage is TRBV5-1 and J usage is TRBJ2-7; 9 bases align to TRBD2. Germline loops: CDR1 SGHRS, CDR2 YFSETQ. V was clipped by 1 base and J by 5 bases; unmatched bases: 16. CDR3 length: 18 amino acids. The CDR3 DNA follows: TGCGCCAGCAGCTTGCGCCTCCGGGGGGCGGGGGGGCCCCACGAGCAGTACTTC. Encoded protein: CASSLRLRGAGGPHEQYF.

The rearrangement uses TRBV10-1 and TRBJ1-1, with 8 bases aligning to TRBD1. Germline loops: CDR1 WNHNN, CDR2 SYGVQD (reference sequence). There are 17 residues in the CDR3. J lost 0 bases, V lost 3 bases, and 9 bases had no gene match. As DNA, the CDR3 is TGCGCCAGCAGTGACCAAGGGACAGGTACCATGAACACTGAAGCTTTCTTT. It translates to CASSDQGTGTMNTEAFF.

This chain links TRBV14 with TRBJ1-5; no clear D gene. CDR1 SGHDN and CDR2 FVKESK come from the germline V gene. The CDR3 totals 16 residues. V lost 3 bases and J lost 0, with 12 bases in between. DNA for the CDR3: TGTGCCAGCAGCCATTTTGCAGGCCTTAGCAATCAGCCCCAGCATTTT. It encodes CASSHFAGLSNQPQHF.

CDR3 coding DNA: TGTGCCAGCAGTTTTTCCGGACTAGCGGGCCCTGGGGGGTACTTC. Translation: CASSFSGLAGPGGYF. The rearrangement joins TRBV28 to TRBJ2-7; 11 positions agree with TRBD2. Germline CDR1 and CDR2: MDHEN and SYDVKM. Trimming at V came to 3 bases and at J to 12 bases, leaving 13 bases not matched to a gene. The CDR3 length is 15 residues.